Included here is one T cell receptor (beta chain) sequence, with context. Only in-frame clones appear in the TCRdb table, and some are missing; sequencing was by immunoSEQ multiplex PCR. Among fewer than 350,000 clones listed, approximately 87% were seen once. Germline V gene lookup returns CDR1 KGHSH and CDR2 LQKENI. V was pared by 3 bases and J by 4 bases, with 7 bases between. The CDR3 has 12 residues. These data come from a study of cytomegalovirus exposure and HLA in healthy donors. The material sequenced was PBMCs. The sequence was collected from a woman younger than 30 in good health and CMV-seronegative. This chain uses TRBV18 with TRBJ2-7, with D perhaps TRBD1 (6 bases). CDR3 DNA: TGTGCCAGCTCACCGGGGGCTTACGAGCAGTACTTC. Translating it yields CASSPGAYEQYF.